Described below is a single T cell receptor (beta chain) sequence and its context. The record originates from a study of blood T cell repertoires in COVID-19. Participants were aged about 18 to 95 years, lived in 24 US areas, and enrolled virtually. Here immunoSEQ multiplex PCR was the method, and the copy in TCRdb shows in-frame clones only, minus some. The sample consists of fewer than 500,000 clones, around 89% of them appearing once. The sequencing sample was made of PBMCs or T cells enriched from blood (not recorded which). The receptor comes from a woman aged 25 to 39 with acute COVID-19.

The CDR3 nucleotides are TGTGCCAGCAGTGAAAACCAGGGGGCAACTGAAAAACTGTTTTTT. It specifies CASSENQGATEKLFF. The rearrangement uses TRBV6-1 and TRBJ1-4, with TRBD1 matching over 8 bases. This CDR3 has 15 residues. Trimming at V came to 2 bases and at J to 7 bases, leaving 6 bases not matched to a gene. The V gene's germline CDR1 is MNHNS and CDR2 SASEGT.